Detailed here is one TCR beta chain. The sample originates from a study of shared clonotypes between healthy human individuals. Assay: immunoSEQ multiplex PCR; the TCRdb copy retains only in-frame clones and omits some. The repertoire holds more than 2 million clones, with around 93% as singletons. Positively selected for CCR7, the CD45RO-negative cells used as naive CD8 cells excluded terminally differentiated effector memory CD45RA+ cells. This receptor was taken from a man aged 18 to 35 in good health. Some clones in this sample may be carry-over from other donors' samples. Input material: naive CD8+ T cells from PBMCs.

For the CDR3, the DNA is TGCAGCGTTGAAGATCGGGGCAGGGGGTGGTACGAGCAGTACTTC. Amino acid sequence: CSVEDRGRGWYEQYF. The V call is TRBV29-1, the J call TRBJ2-7; the match to TRBD1 covers 7 bases. V gave up 0 bases and J gave up 4 bases; unmatched junction bases: 9. This CDR3 spans 15 amino acids. Germline V gives CDR1 SQVTM, CDR2 ANQGSEA.